These 25 T cell receptor beta chains were sequenced from one sample in a study of T cells in Graves' hyperthyroidism and ophthalmopathy. From RNA transcripts, TCR beta CDR3 regions were amplified. During a first-round RT-PCR of the TCR CDR3, the HTBI primer set was used. TCRdb called the multiplex PCR reads again in MiXCR, with one record for every CDR3 protein. The sample holds roughly 510,000 distinct CDR3 sequences, about 46% seen once. What was sequenced was peripheral blood or thyroid tissue (not recorded which). The receptors derive from an adult woman with Graves' disease, either hyperthyroidism or ophthalmopathy (not recorded which).

On this clonotype: A read error may account for a junction end that differs from germline. The chain links TRBV7-4 to TRBJ1-2, with D perhaps matching TRBD1 (5 bases). Germline CDR1 is SGHVT and CDR2 is SQSDAQ. The CDR3 sequence is 15 residues long. CDR3 bases: TGTGCCAGCAGATGGGGGGACCCTGCTAACTATGACTACACCTTC. Amino acid sequence: CASRWGDPANYDYTF.

J is TRBJ1-6 and V is TRBV20-1; no clear D. V was cut by 1 base and J by 16 bases, with 14 bases left in between. Per the germline V gene, CDR1 is DFQATT and CDR2 is SNEGSKA (reference sequence). The CDR3 is 12 amino acids. CDR3: CSARGLAEALHF. The CDR3 DNA follows: TGCAGTGCTAGAGGTTTAGCCGAAGCGCTCCACTTT.

CDR3 DNA: TGTGCCAGCAGTTTCACCCCGGGGTTGAAAAGCTATGGCTACACCTTC. This gives the protein CASSFTPGLKSYGYTF. V gene TRBV7-9 combines with J gene TRBJ1-2; D call uncertain. The CDR3 has 16 residues. CDR1 and CDR2 (germline): SEHNR, FQNEAQ (reference sequence). Deletions cut 6 bases from V and 4 bases from J, with 21 bases between.

The rearrangement joins TRBV29-1 to TRBJ2-7, with D perhaps TRBD1 or TRBD2 (5 bases each). CDR1 is SQVTM, CDR2 ANQGSEA, per germline. Trimming removed 1 base from V and 7 bases from J, with 8 bases in between. The CDR3 is 11 amino acids. In DNA form, the CDR3 reads TGCAGCGTTGAAGGGGACGAGGAGCAGTACTTC. Translated, it gives CSVEGDEEQYF.

This clonotype showed up just a few times. This chain joins TRBV7-3 and TRBJ2-2; TRBD2 matches at 11 bases. V gave up 1 base and J gave up 4 bases; unmatched junction bases: 2. Germline loops: CDR1 SGHTA, CDR2 FQGTGA. CDR3 length equals 16 residues. The CDR3 coding sequence is TGTGCCAGCAGCTTAATGGGGACTAGCGGCACCGGGGAGCTGTTTTTT. Residues: CASSLMGTSGTGELFF.

V gene TRBV10-3 combines with J gene TRBJ2-7, with 7 bases that match TRBD1. Germline V CDR1 and CDR2: ENHRY, SYGVKD. With 8 bases clipped from V and 4 bases from J, the junction kept 8 bases outside the gene matches. This CDR3 contains 13 residues. The CDR3 spells CAIRRDSKYEQYF. The CDR3 DNA is TGTGCCATCCGACGGGACAGCAAATACGAGCAGTACTTC.

In its sample, this clonotype was seen a few times. V usage is TRBV10-3 and J usage is TRBJ2-5, with 9 bases aligning to TRBD1. CDR3 length equals 17 residues. J gave up 0 bases and V 5 bases, and 10 bases lay outside the gene matches. From germline, CDR1 is ENHRY and CDR2 SYGVKD. CDR3 region: CAISFQPTGGYQETQYF. The DNA of the CDR3 is TGTGCCATCAGTTTCCAGCCGACAGGGGGATACCAAGAGACCCAGTACTTC.

This clonotype appeared once. Given a much more abundant clone one base away, this may be a read error. CDR3 in amino acids: CAISETGTGLQPQHF. CDR3 DNA: TGTGCCATCAGTGAGACCGGGACAGGGCTTCAGCCCCAGCATTTT. V and J are TRBV10-3 and TRBJ1-5; 9 nucleotides match TRBD1. Germline V gene data show CDR1 as ENHRY and CDR2 as SYGVKD. The CDR3 is made up of 15 amino acids. Trimming at V came to 2 bases and at J to 6 bases, leaving 5 bases not matched to a gene.

The chain couples TRBV20-1 to TRBJ1-5; D might be TRBD1 (5 bases). This CDR3 contains 15 residues. V was shortened by 4 bases and J by 4 bases, with 17 bases between the two germline ends. The germline CDR1 and CDR2 sequences are DFQATT and SNEGSKA (reference sequence). The CDR3 region is CSATLRQKSNQPQHF. The DNA of the CDR3 is TGCAGTGCTACACTCAGACAGAAATCTAATCAGCCCCAGCATTTT.

This clonotype has ten or more counts. The chain has TRBV9 and TRBJ2-7; D not resolved. CDR1 is SGDLS, CDR2 YYNGEE, per germline. The CDR3 is made up of 14 amino acids. V lost 0 bases and J 0 bases, leaving 7 bases between the germline ends. The CDR3, as DNA: TGTGCCAGCAGCGTAGGGAGCAGCTCCTACGAGCAGTACTTC. Residues: CASSVGSSSYEQYF.

This clonotype has a handful of counts. V usage is TRBV7-9 and J usage is TRBJ2-7, with D possibly being TRBD2 (7 bases). Trimming removed 6 bases from V and 2 bases from J, with 14 bases in between. Per the germline V gene, CDR1 is SEHNR and CDR2 is FQNEAQ (reference sequence). There are 14 residues in the CDR3. In nucleotides, the CDR3 is TGTGCCAGCAGTTTACGGGGGGCCACCTACGAGCAGTACTTC. As protein: CASSLRGATYEQYF.

The table lists this clonotype with a count of one. The chain links TRBV29-1 to TRBJ2-7; D perhaps matches TRBD1 (5 bases). Trimming cost V 4 bases and J 5 bases, with 15 bases left between them. The V gene's germline CDR1 is SQVTM and CDR2 ANQGSEA. The CDR3 contains 13 residues. CDR3 coding DNA: TGCAGCGTTGCGGACCTCTCAGGGCACGAGCAGTACTTC. It translates to CSVADLSGHEQYF.

This clonotype showed up many times. The chain recombines TRBV9 with TRBJ2-5; 12 nucleotides align to TRBD2. Losses at the gene ends were 2 bases for V and 3 bases for J; bases not matched to a gene: 5. The CDR3 sequence is 16 residues long. The germline gives CDR1 SGDLS, CDR2 YYNGEE. This chain's CDR3 is CASSVSSGRAEETQYF. Written as DNA, the CDR3 is TGTGCCAGCAGCGTTTCTAGCGGGAGGGCCGAAGAGACCCAGTACTTC.

This clonotype was counted many times. The chain recombines TRBV27 with TRBJ1-5, with TRBD1 matching over 8 bases. The germline V gene encodes CDR1 MNHEY and CDR2 SMNVEV (reference sequence). The V segment lost 5 bases and the J segment 3 bases; nucleotides outside the gene matches: 6. The CDR3 loop spans 15 amino acids. The CDR3 DNA reads TGTGCCAGCAGTATAGGACAGGGCCACAATCAGCCCCAGCATTTT. Encoded protein: CASSIGQGHNQPQHF.

The J gene is TRBJ2-1, the V gene TRBV10-3, with a weak D call TRBD2 (5 bases). The V gene lost 10 bases and the J gene lost 9 bases, with 16 bases spanning the gap. Germline values: CDR1 ENHRY, CDR2 SYGVKD. The CDR3 is made up of 12 amino acids. The CDR3 region is CATTQTAGEQFF. The DNA of the CDR3 is TGTGCCACCACCCAGACGGCGGGTGAGCAGTTCTTC.

Comments on this clonotype: A read error may explain this, as a much larger clone is one base away. The V call is TRBV15, the J call TRBJ2-7; D is uncertain. Germline CDR1 LNHNV, CDR2 YYDKDF (reference sequence). This CDR3 has 16 amino acids. CDR3 loop: CATSSGPPIANYERYF. CDR3 coding DNA: TGTGCCACCAGCAGCGGTCCCCCGATAGCTAACTACGAGCGGTACTTC.

The chain joins TRBV7-9 to TRBJ1-2; maybe TRBD1 (5 bases). Germline V lookup: CDR1 SEHNR, CDR2 FQNEAQ (reference sequence). The CDR3 is 14 residues long. V lost 5 bases, J lost 4 bases, and 14 bases lay in between. The CDR3 is CASSRGGEGYGYTF. CDR3 nucleotide sequence: TGTGCCAGCAGCCGAGGAGGGGAGGGCTATGGCTACACCTTC.

This clonotype was observed once. A read error may account for a junction end that differs from germline. The J gene is TRBJ2-5, the V gene TRBV7-7; D may be TRBD1 (5 bases). The germline V gene has CDR1 SSHAT and CDR2 FNYEAQ (reference sequence). The CDR3 runs to 13 residues. The CDR3 region has the DNA TGCGCCAGCAGTGAGGACAAGATGGAGACCCAGTACTTC. This translates into CASSEDKMETQYF.

Only one count was recorded for this clonotype. The rearrangement links TRBV2 to TRBJ1-1, with D perhaps TRBD1 (6 bases). V was clipped by 5 bases and J by 5 bases, with 12 bases between them. Germline-derived CDR1 and CDR2 are SNHLY and FYNNEI. There are 13 residues in the CDR3. The CDR3 reads CASSWRGRTEAFF. The CDR3 DNA reads as TGTGCCAGCAGTTGGCGGGGGCGGACTGAAGCTTTCTTT.

As to this clonotype: A much larger clone differs by one base, so this may be a read error. The chain has TRBV2 and TRBJ1-4, with a possible D match to TRBD1 (6 bases). The germline CDR1 and CDR2 sequences are SNHLY and FYNNEI. There are 15 residues in the CDR3. V dropped 3 bases and J dropped 6 bases, with 14 bases sitting between them. The CDR3 loop reads CASSDLGALDEKLFF. The CDR3 region has the DNA TGTGCCAGCAGTGACTTGGGGGCGTTGGATGAAAAACTGTTTTTT.

In this sample, this clonotype turned up a few times. V usage is TRBV2 and J usage is TRBJ1-6; D is possibly TRBD1 (5 bases). This CDR3 region has 15 residues. V dropped 4 bases and J dropped 6 bases, with 13 bases sitting between them. CDR1 is SNHLY, CDR2 FYNNEI, per germline. The CDR3 nucleotides are TGTGCCAGCAGTGGTATGGCAGGGCGTAATTCACCCCTCCACTTT. It translates to CASSGMAGRNSPLHF.

This clonotype was counted many times. This sequence joins TRBV7-9 and TRBJ2-7; TRBD1 might be the D (6 bases). The CDR3 spans 13 residues. Germline CDR1 and CDR2: SEHNR and FQNEAQ (reference sequence). Between the trimmed V and J ends, which lost 4 bases and 6 bases, there was a span of 13 bases. DNA of the CDR3: TGTGCCAGCAGCTCCTTTCCAGGGGCCGAGCAGTACTTC. As protein: CASSSFPGAEQYF.

In this sample, this clonotype turned up a few times. The rearrangement links TRBV28 to TRBJ1-1, with TRBD1 as a possible D gene (5 bases). Germline V CDR1 and CDR2: MDHEN, SYDVKM. V gave up 2 bases and J gave up 3 bases, with 10 bases separating them. The CDR3 totals 14 residues. This CDR3 is CASSLGDVHTEAFF. The CDR3 coding sequence is TGTGCCAGCAGTTTAGGGGACGTACACACTGAAGCTTTCTTT.

The chain links TRBV25-1 to TRBJ1-1; D is unclear. The CDR3 loop spans 12 amino acids. The germline V gene encodes CDR1 MGHDK and CDR2 SYGVNS. Between the trimmed V and J ends, which lost 8 bases and 4 bases, there was a span of 11 bases. The DNA of the CDR3 is TGTGCCAGCTTAGTTGAGGGCACTGAAGCTTTCTTT. The encoded protein is CASLVEGTEAFF.

The chain's CDR3 is CASSEGRSGSQETQYF. CDR3 sequence (DNA): TGTGCCAGCAGCGAGGGACGTTCGGGGAGCCAAGAGACCCAGTACTTC. The chain joins TRBV7-3 to TRBJ2-5; D may correspond to TRBD1 or TRBD2 (5 bases each). The V gene lost 5 bases and the J gene lost 1 base, with 17 bases spanning the gap. CDR1 is SGHTA and CDR2 is FQGTGA in the germline V gene. The length of the CDR3 is 16 residues.